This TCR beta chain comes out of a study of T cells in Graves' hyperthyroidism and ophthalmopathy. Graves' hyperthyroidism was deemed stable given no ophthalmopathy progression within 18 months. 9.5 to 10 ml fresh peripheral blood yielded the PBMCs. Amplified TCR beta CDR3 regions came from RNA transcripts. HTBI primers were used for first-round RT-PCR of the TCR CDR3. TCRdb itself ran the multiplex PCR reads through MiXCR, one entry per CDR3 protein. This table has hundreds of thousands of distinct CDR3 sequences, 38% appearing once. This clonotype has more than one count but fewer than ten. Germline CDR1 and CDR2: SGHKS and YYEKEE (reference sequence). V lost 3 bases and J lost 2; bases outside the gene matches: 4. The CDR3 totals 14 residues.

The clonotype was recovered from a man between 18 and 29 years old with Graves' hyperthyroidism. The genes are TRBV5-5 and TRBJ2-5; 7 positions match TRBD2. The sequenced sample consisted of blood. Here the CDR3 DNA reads TGTGCCAGCAGCTGGAGGACTAGACAAGAGACCCAGTACTTC. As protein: CASSWRTRQETQYF.